This T cell receptor beta chain emerged from a study of long-term antiretroviral therapy in people with HIV. In the study overall: Earliest sampling preceded the 2015 immediate-ART recommendation by about a decade. Study conclusions and caveats: Post-ART diversity increased but stayed below transplant donor controls. Nothing was known about ART adherence, viral resistance or changes in therapy.

The count of this clone is one. What it binds is not known. With survey level as its setting, the immunoSEQ assay was v3.0. Generated by immunoSEQ multiplex PCR, the TCRdb table keeps only in-frame clones and is missing some. The sample includes tens of thousands of clones, over 75% seen only once; the top ten take approximately 0.99%. DNA was extracted from roughly 1-10 million thawed cryopreserved PBMC. Trimming stripped 4 bases from V and 6 bases from J, with 13 bases between. The germline CDR1 and CDR2 sequences are MNHEY and SVGAGI. The CDR3 contains 14 residues. The sequence was obtained from a man aged 45-60 years with HIV. The V call is TRBV6-5, the J call TRBJ1-3; D remains ambiguous. Sequencing used unsorted PBMCs, obtained 2 years after starting antiretroviral therapy. CDR3 nucleotides: TGTGCCAGCAGTTTAAACCAGTGGAAAAACACCATATATTTT. Protein product: CASSLNQWKNTIYF.